This TCR delta chain was retrieved from a study of gamma-delta chains in newborns, infants, children (dated by TCRdb to about 2019). About the study as a whole: According to the title of the study, polyclonal expansion of innate gammadelta T cells immediately after birth is driven by microbial exposure. How innate gammadelta T cell populations in human newborns were shaped by microbial exposure immediately after birth was investigated in the study.

Sequenced using an Illumina MiSeq. TCRdb called clones anew from the public reads via CATT; matching DNA rows were later pooled. The sample table records about 1,300 delta-chain clones; roughly 1% of these occur just once. Roughly a third of the sample rests with the top ten. Notes on this clone: It has no known antigen specificity. Translating this DNA gives a protein that differs at residue 4 from the TCRdb one, which belongs to a much larger clone; a read error is likely, and the protein shown is this translation.

There are 18 amino acids in the CDR3, from cysteine to phenylalanine inclusive. The CDR3 DNA has 54 bases and is translated from base 1. The germline V gene yields GEAIGNYY for CDR1 and EKD for CDR2. This TCR derives from a child in good health. The sequence links TRDV2 to TRDJ3, with 7 middle bases fitting TRDD3. Input material: blood. The DNA sequence is given as TGTGCCTGTGGCACCGGTGGATACGGCTCCCGGGACACCCGACAGATGTTTTTC. Translated, this gives CACGTGGYGSRDTRQMFF.